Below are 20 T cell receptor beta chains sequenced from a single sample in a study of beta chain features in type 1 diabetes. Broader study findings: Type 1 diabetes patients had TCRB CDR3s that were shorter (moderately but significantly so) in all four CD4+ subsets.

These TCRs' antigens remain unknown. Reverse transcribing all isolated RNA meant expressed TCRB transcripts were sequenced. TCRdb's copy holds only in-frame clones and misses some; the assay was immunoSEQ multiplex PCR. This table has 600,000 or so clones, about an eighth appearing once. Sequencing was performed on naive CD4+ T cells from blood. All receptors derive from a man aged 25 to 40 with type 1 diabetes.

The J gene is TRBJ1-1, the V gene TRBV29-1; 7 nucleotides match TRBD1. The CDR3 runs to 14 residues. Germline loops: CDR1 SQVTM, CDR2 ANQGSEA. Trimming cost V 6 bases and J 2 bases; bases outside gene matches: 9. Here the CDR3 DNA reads TGCAGCGTGACTAGGACAGGAGATAACACTGAAGCTTTCTTT. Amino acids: CSVTRTGDNTEAFF. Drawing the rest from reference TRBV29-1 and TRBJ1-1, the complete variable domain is SAVISQKPSRDICQRGTSLTIQCQVDSQVTMMFWYRQQPGQSLTLIATANQGSEATYESGFVIDKFPISRPNLTFSTLTVSNMSPEDSSIYLCSVTRTGDNTEAFFGQGTRLTVV.

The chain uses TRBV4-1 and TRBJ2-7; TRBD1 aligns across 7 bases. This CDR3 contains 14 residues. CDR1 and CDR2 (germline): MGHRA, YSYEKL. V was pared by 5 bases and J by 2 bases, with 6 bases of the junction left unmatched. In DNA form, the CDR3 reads TGCGCCAGCAGCTTTAACAGGGGAGCCTACGAGCAGTACTTC. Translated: CASSFNRGAYEQYF.

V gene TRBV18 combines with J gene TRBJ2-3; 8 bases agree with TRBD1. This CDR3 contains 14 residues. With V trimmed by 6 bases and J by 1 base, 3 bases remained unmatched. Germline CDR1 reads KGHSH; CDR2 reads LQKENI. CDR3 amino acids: CASSTGAGTDTQYF. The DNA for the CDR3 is TGTGCCAGCTCGACAGGGGCTGGCACAGATACGCAGTATTTT. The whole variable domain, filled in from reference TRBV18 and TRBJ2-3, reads NAGVMQNPRHLVRRRGQEARLRCSPMKGHSHVYWYRQLPEEGLKFMVYLQKENIIDESGMPKERFSAEFPKEGPSILRIQQVVRGDSAAYFCASSTGAGTDTQYFGPGTRLTVL.

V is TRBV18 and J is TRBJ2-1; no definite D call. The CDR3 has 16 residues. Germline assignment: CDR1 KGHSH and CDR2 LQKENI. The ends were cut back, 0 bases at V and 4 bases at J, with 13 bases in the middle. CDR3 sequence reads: CASSPPGPAAYNEQFF. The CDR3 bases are TGTGCCAGCTCACCACCGGGTCCCGCAGCATACAATGAGCAGTTCTTC.

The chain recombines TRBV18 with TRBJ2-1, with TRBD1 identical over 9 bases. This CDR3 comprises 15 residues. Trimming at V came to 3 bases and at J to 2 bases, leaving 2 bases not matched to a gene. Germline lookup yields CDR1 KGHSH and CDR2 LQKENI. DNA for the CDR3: TGTGCCAGCTCACCGGGACAGGGCGCCTACAATGAGCAGTTCTTC. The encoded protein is CASSPGQGAYNEQFF.

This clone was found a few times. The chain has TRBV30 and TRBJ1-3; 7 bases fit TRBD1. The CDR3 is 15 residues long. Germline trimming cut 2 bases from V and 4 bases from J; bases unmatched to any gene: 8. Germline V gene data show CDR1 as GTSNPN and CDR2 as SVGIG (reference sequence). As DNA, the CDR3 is TGTGCCTGGAGTCCCCTAAGGGGGCAAGGAAACACCATATATTTT. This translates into CAWSPLRGQGNTIYF.

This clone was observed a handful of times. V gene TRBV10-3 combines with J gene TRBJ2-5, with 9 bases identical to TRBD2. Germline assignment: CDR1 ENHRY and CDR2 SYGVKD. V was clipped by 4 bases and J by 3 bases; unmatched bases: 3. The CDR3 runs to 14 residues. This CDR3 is CAISAAGGEETQYF. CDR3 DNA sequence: TGTGCCATCAGTGCGGCGGGAGGGGAAGAGACCCAGTACTTC.

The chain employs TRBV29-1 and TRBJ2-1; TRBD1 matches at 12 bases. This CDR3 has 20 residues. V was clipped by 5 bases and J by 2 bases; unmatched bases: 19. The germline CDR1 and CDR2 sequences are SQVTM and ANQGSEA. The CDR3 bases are TGCAGCGTTACCTTAAGTGGGACAGGGGGCGAGGTTAGAGCCTACAATGAGCAGTTCTTC. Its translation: CSVTLSGTGGEVRAYNEQFF.

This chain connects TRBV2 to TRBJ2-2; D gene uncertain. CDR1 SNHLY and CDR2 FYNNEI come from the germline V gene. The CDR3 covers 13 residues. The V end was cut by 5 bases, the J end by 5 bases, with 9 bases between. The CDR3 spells CASSKGLTGELFF. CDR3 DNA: TGTGCCAGCAGTAAGGGCCTGACCGGGGAGCTGTTTTTT.

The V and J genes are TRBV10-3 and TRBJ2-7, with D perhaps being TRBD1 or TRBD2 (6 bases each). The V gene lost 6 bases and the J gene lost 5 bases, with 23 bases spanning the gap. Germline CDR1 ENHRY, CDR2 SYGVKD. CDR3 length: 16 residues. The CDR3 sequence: CAIRRGDGAVAHEQYF. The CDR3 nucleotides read TGTGCCATCAGAAGGGGGGACGGTGCAGTCGCTCACGAGCAGTACTTC.

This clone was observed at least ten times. CDR3 residues: CSVSSQGGTEAFF. CDR3 DNA: TGCAGCGTTTCTTCACAGGGGGGCACTGAAGCTTTCTTT. The chain carries TRBV29-1 and TRBJ1-1; TRBD1 agrees at 8 bases. The CDR3 totals 13 residues. V trimming: 5 bases; J trimming: 4 bases; junction bases outside the gene matches: 6. Germline assignment: CDR1 SQVTM and CDR2 ANQGSEA.

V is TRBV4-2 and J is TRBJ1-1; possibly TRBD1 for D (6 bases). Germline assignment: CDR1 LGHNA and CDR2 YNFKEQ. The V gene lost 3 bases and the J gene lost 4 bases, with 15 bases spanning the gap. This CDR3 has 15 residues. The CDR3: CASSQELRGITEAFF. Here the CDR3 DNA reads TGTGCCAGCAGCCAGGAACTCAGGGGAATCACTGAAGCTTTCTTT.

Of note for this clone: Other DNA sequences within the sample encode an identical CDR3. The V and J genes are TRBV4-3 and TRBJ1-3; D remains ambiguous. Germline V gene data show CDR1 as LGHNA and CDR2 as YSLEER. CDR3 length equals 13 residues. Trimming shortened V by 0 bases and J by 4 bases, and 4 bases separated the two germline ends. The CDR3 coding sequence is TGCGCCAGCAGCCAAGAACCCGGAAACACCATATATTTT. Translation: CASSQEPGNTIYF.

Here the CDR3 DNA reads TGTGCCATCAGCCCCAGGGAAAGGGAGACCCAGTACTTC. This translates into CAISPRERETQYF. J is TRBJ2-5 and V is TRBV10-3, with D maybe TRBD1 (5 bases). The CDR3 runs 13 residues. Germline V CDR1 and CDR2: ENHRY, SYGVKD. V lost 6 bases to trimming and J lost 5 bases, with 13 bases between them.

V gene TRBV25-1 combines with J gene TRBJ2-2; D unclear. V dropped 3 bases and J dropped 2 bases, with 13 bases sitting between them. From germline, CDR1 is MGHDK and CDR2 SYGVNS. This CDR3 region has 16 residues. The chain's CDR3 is CASSESADSNTGELFF. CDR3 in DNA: TGTGCCAGCAGTGAGTCGGCAGATTCAAACACCGGGGAGCTGTTTTTT. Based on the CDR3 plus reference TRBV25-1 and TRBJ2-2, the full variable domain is EADIYQTPRYLVIGTGKKITLECSQTMGHDKMYWYQQDPGMELHLIHYSYGVNSTEKGDLSSESTVSRIRTEHFPLTLESARPSHTSQYLCASSESADSNTGELFFGEGSRLTVL.

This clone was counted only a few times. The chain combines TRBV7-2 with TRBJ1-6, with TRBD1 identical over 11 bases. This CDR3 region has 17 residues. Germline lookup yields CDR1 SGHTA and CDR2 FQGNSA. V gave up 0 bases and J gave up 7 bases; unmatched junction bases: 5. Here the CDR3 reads CASSLAHGQGANSPLHF. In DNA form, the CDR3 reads TGTGCCAGCAGCTTAGCACACGGACAGGGGGCCAATTCACCCCTCCACTTT. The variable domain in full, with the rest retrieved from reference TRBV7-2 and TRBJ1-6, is GAGVSQSPSNKVTEKGKDVELRCDPISGHTALYWYRQSLGQGLEFLIYFQGNSAPDKSGLPSDRFSAERTGGSVSTLTIQRTQQEDSAVYLCASSLAHGQGANSPLHFGNGTRLTVT.

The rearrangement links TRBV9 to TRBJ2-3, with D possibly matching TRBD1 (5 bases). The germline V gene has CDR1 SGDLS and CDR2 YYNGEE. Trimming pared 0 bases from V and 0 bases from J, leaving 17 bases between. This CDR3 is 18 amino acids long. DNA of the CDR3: TGTGCCAGCAGCGTAGATCCGGGCAGGACACGGAGCACAGATACGCAGTATTTT. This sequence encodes CASSVDPGRTRSTDTQYF.

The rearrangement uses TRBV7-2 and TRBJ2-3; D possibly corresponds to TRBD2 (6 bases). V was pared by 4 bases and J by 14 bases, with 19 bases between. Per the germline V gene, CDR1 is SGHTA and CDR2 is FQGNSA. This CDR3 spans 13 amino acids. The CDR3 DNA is TGTGCCAGCAGCTCGCGCGGGGCTCTAGGTCTGTATTTT. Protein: CASSSRGALGLYF.

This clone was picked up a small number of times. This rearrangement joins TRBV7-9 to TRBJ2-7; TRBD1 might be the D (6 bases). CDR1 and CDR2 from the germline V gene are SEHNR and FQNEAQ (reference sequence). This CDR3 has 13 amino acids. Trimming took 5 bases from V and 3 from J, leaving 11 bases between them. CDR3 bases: TGTGCCAGCAGCCCCGGACAGATCTACGAGCAGTACTTC. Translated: CASSPGQIYEQYF. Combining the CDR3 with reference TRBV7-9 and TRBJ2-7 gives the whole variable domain DTGVSQNPRHKITKRGQNVTFRCDPISEHNRLYWYRQTLGQGPEFLTYFQNEAQLEKSRLLSDRFSAERPKGSFSTLEIQRTEQGDSAMYLCASSPGQIYEQYFGPGTRLTVT.

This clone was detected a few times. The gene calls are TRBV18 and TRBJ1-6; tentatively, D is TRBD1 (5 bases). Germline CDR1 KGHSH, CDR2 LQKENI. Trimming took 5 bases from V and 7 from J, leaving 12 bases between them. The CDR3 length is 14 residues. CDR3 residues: CASSLGTENSPLHF. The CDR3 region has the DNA TGTGCCAGCTCATTGGGGACGGAGAATTCACCCCTCCACTTT.